This note documents a single T cell receptor (beta chain) sequence. This clonotype was detected only a few times. The antigen it recognizes is unknown. No quality values exist for individual bases; no much larger clone is one base distant. From the germline V gene, CDR1 is SQVTM and CDR2 is ANQGSEA. Trimming leaves V shorter by 1 base and J shorter by 6 bases, with the junction holding 7 bases beyond the gene matches. Including cysteine and phenylalanine, the CDR3 has 15 amino acids. Left in the record is the CDR3 DNA by itself, 45 bases read in frame from the first base. Library preparation used PCR. The sequencing machine was an Illumina HiSeq 2500. Molecular barcoding was employed in the preparation of TCR libraries, with unique molecular identifiers being used to normalize TCRbeta repertoire quantification. TCRdb cleaned the public reads at Q25 with fastp, built clones with MiXCR and kept in-frame beta chains. Duplicate CDR3 protein sequences are folded into a single record with the most common DNA and genes. The sample table contains around 120,000 distinct CDR3 sequences; only one count was recorded for about 21% of them. The top ten clones comprise roughly a tenth of the sample.

This sample was taken from a study of T-cell reconstitution after alpha-beta-depleted transplantation in children (dated by TCRdb to 2016 to 2018). Background for the entire study: Using TCR repertoire profiling, the study quantitatively followed how T-cell immune reconstitution unfolded in children after TCRalphabeta/CD19-depleted allogeneic hematopoietic cell transplantation.

Beyond this particular receptor, the publication reports: Over subsequent months, a decline in hyperexpanded clone frequencies was noted, and after one year, T-cell counts and TCRbeta diversity were mostly ascribed to newly produced T cells. Apparently early alphabetaT-cell count recovery about two months after transplant reportedly relied on only several hundred rapidly expanded clones derived from non-depleted graft cells. In some patients, the high TCRbeta diversity seen at day 60 was put down to recipient T cells and intrathymic progenitors that had survived conditioning.

The treatment or condition label on this specimen signifies: allogeneic hematopoietic cell transplantation with graft depleted of TCRalphabeta T cells and CD19 B cells. TCRalphabeta/CD19-depleted allogeneic hematopoietic cell grafts were given to the transplant recipients, all of whom were children. The specimen comprised PBMCs, mostly from graft donor cells, sampled 180 days after TCRalphabeta/CD19-depleted stem cell transplant. The receptor's source is a male patient aged 2 to 10 who had a stem cell transplant for chronic granulomatous disease, so the T cells may come from the graft donor. The chain couples TRBV29-1 to TRBJ2-2, with 8 bases aligning to TRBD1. The CDR3 region: CSVEASGGPAGELFF. DNA sequence: TGCAGCGTTGAAGCCTCAGGGGGCCCGGCCGGGGAGCTGTTTTTT.